The 19 T cell receptor beta chains listed next were all sequenced from one sample in a study of identical twins. In TCRdb, the 5' RACE reads were re-called with MiXCR into one record per CDR3 protein. The sample has hundreds of thousands of distinct CDR3 sequences; 8.5% to 9% are singletons. This same sample was also taken into another study, of yellow fever vaccine responses in identical twins.

The sequenced sample was PBMCs. Receptors were obtained from a woman between 18 and 30 years old in good health.

This clonotype was picked up many times. V is TRBV5-1 and J is TRBJ1-6; unclear D gene. The V end was cut by 4 bases, the J end by 9 bases, with 14 bases between. The V gene's germline CDR1 is SGHRS and CDR2 YFSETQ. CDR3 length: 14 amino acids. The chain's CDR3 is CASSGMTSSSPLHF. CDR3 in DNA: TGCGCCAGCAGCGGGATGACTTCGAGTTCACCCCTCCACTTT.

This clonotype was seen ten or more times. The J gene is TRBJ2-7, the V gene TRBV7-9; possibly TRBD1 for D (5 bases). The V end lost 5 bases, the J end lost 7 bases, and 18 bases lay between the germline ends. Per germline, CDR1 SEHNR and CDR2 FQNEAQ (reference sequence). The length of the CDR3 is 14 residues. In DNA form, the CDR3 reads TGTGCCAGCAGCCCACCGACAGTGCGGTTAGAGCAGTACTTC. Translating it yields CASSPPTVRLEQYF. Full variable domain (outside the CDR3, taken from reference TRBV7-9 and TRBJ2-7): DTGVSQNPRHKITKRGQNVTFRCDPISEHNRLYWYRQTLGQGPEFLTYFQNEAQLEKSRLLSDRFSAERPKGSFSTLEIQRTEQGDSAMYLCASSPPTVRLEQYFGPGTRLTVT.

This clonotype has a count of ten or more. The V call is TRBV12-3 or TRBV12-4, the J call TRBJ2-3; D is uncertain. Trimming stripped 0 bases from V and 4 bases from J, with 5 bases between. The CDR3 contains 13 residues. CDR3 in amino acids: CASSLATSDTQYF. For the CDR3, the DNA is TGTGCCAGCAGTTTAGCGACCTCAGATACGCAGTATTTT.

This clonotype was counted between two and nine times. The rearrangement uses TRBV9 and TRBJ2-3; possibly TRBD1 for D (6 bases). Germline V gives CDR1 SGDLS, CDR2 YYNGEE. Trimming removed 0 bases from V and 2 bases from J, with 13 bases in between. This CDR3 region has 16 residues. The CDR3 DNA is TGTGCCAGCAGCGTAGAGACAGGAGATTTCACAGATACGCAGTATTTT. It is translated as CASSVETGDFTDTQYF.

This clonotype has ten or more counts. This chain connects TRBV29-1 to TRBJ2-1; D gene ambiguous. V was trimmed by 3 bases and J by 2 bases, leaving 8 bases between them. The CDR3 is made up of 13 amino acids. CDR1 is SQVTM and CDR2 is ANQGSEA in the germline V gene. CDR3 protein: CSVETAAYNEQFF. The CDR3 coding sequence is TGCAGCGTTGAGACGGCCGCCTACAATGAGCAGTTCTTC.

This clonotype was picked up many times. The chain carries TRBV5-1 and TRBJ2-1; no clear D. The CDR3 extends over 13 amino acids. Trimming took off 1 base at V and 9 bases at J, with 11 bases between the two ends. Germline CDR1 reads SGHRS; CDR2 reads YFSETQ. The CDR3 loop is CASSLTVTGEQFF. CDR3 sequence (DNA): TGCGCCAGCAGCTTGACTGTCACGGGTGAGCAGTTCTTC. Filled out from reference TRBV5-1 and TRBJ2-1, the complete variable domain reads KAGVTQTPRYLIKTRGQQVTLSCSPISGHRSVSWYQQTPGQGLQFLFEYFSETQRNKGNFPGRFSGRQFSNSRSEMNVSTLELGDSALYLCASSLTVTGEQFFGPGTRLTVL.

The chain employs TRBV7-2 and TRBJ2-6; 9 nucleotides line up with TRBD1. J lost 6 bases, V lost 1 base, and 1 base had no gene match. Germline values: CDR1 SGHTA, CDR2 FQGNSA. The CDR3 spans 15 residues. CDR3 bases: TGTGCCAGCAGCTTAGGGGACAGGGAGGCCAACGTCCTGACTTTC. Residues: CASSLGDREANVLTF.

V usage is TRBV20-1 and J usage is TRBJ2-1; 8 bases map to TRBD2. The CDR3 loop spans 15 amino acids. Germline CDR1 reads DFQATT; CDR2 reads SNEGSKA (reference sequence). V was clipped by 5 bases and J by 1 base; unmatched bases: 7. The CDR3 bases are TGCAGTGCTCAAAGCGGGAGCCAGTCCTACAATGAGCAGTTCTTC. It translates to CSAQSGSQSYNEQFF.

V is TRBV28 and J is TRBJ2-2, with a weak D call TRBD2 (5 bases). The V and J ends lost 5 bases and 2 bases respectively, with 18 bases between them. The CDR3 covers 17 residues. CDR1 and CDR2 (germline): MDHEN, SYDVKM. This CDR3 is CASSPLDLGINTGELFF. CDR3 coding DNA: TGTGCCAGCAGTCCTTTAGATCTCGGGATAAACACCGGGGAGCTGTTTTTT. Full variable domain (rest looked up from reference TRBV28 and TRBJ2-2): DVKVTQSSRYLVKRTGEKVFLECVQDMDHENMFWYRQDPGLGLRLIYFSYDVKMKEKGDIPEGYSVSREKKERFSLILESASTNQTSMYLCASSPLDLGINTGELFFGEGSRLTVL.

This clonotype was observed a few times. V usage is TRBV19 and J usage is TRBJ1-4; D might be TRBD1 (6 bases). The CDR3 is made up of 17 amino acids. Germline V lookup: CDR1 LNHDA, CDR2 SQIVND (reference sequence). V was shortened by 4 bases and J by 0 bases, with 15 bases between the two germline ends. The CDR3 protein is CASSTRGGYATNEKLFF. In nucleotides, the CDR3 is TGTGCCAGTAGTACGCGAGGGGGATATGCAACTAATGAAAAACTGTTTTTT.

In its sample, this clonotype was seen many times. V usage is TRBV10-1 and J usage is TRBJ1-1; D is undetermined. The V gene's germline CDR1 is WNHNN and CDR2 SYGVQD (reference sequence). This CDR3 is built from 14 residues. Trimming shortened V by 0 bases and J by 0 bases, and 5 bases separated the two germline ends. In nucleotides, the CDR3 is TGCGCCAGCAGTGAGTCAAAGATGAACACTGAAGCTTTCTTT. Translated, it gives CASSESKMNTEAFF.

The sample holds a few counts of this clonotype. This rearrangement joins TRBV28 to TRBJ1-1; 7 bases fit TRBD1. Germline lookup yields CDR1 MDHEN and CDR2 SYDVKM. This CDR3 spans 16 amino acids. The ends lost 8 bases at V and 1 base at J; junction bases unmatched: 13. Written as DNA, the CDR3 is TGTGCCAGCTTTTCAGACAGGGTATTCGGGAACACTGAAGCTTTCTTT. Residues: CASFSDRVFGNTEAFF.

The chain uses TRBV7-2 and TRBJ1-1; a possible D gene is TRBD1 (5 bases). The CDR3 runs 14 residues. The V and J ends lost 2 bases and 7 bases respectively, with 14 bases between them. Germline values: CDR1 SGHTA, CDR2 FQGNSA. This CDR3 is CASSLRDRDGEAFF. The CDR3 region has the DNA TGTGCCAGCAGCTTACGAGACCGGGACGGTGAAGCTTTCTTT. The full variable domain, its missing parts supplied by reference TRBV7-2 and TRBJ1-1, is GAGVSQSPSNKVTEKGKDVELRCDPISGHTALYWYRQSLGQGLEFLIYFQGNSAPDKSGLPSDRFSAERTGGSVSTLTIQRTQQEDSAVYLCASSLRDRDGEAFFGQGTRLTVV.

Ten or more counts support this clonotype. V gene TRBV29-1 combines with J gene TRBJ2-4; no clear D gene. The germline V gene has CDR1 SQVTM and CDR2 ANQGSEA. This CDR3 has 11 residues. V gave up 6 bases and J gave up 0 bases, with 3 bases separating them. The CDR3 bases are TGCAGCGTGCTAGCCAAAAACATTCAGTACTTC. Protein: CSVLAKNIQYF.

This clonotype was seen a few times. The rearrangement joins TRBV12-3 or TRBV12-4 to TRBJ2-7; 10 positions match TRBD1. Trimming removed 5 bases from V and 7 bases from J; junction bases left unmatched: 5. The CDR3 runs 13 residues. CDR3 sequence reads: CASSPGQGLEQYF. CDR3 nucleotide sequence: TGTGCCAGCAGTCCGGGACAGGGGTTGGAGCAGTACTTC.

This clonotype was seen a handful of times. The chain joins TRBV27 to TRBJ2-7; D gene unclear. V was trimmed by 6 bases and J by 0 bases, leaving 12 bases between them. This CDR3 is 14 amino acids long. Germline loops: CDR1 MNHEY, CDR2 SMNVEV (reference sequence). The CDR3 is CASRLAHDSYEQYF. CDR3 bases: TGTGCCAGCAGGTTAGCCCATGACTCCTACGAGCAGTACTTC.

The chain uses TRBV7-2 and TRBJ2-5; TRBD2 agrees at 7 bases. Per the germline V gene, CDR1 is SGHTA and CDR2 is FQGNSA. V gave up 1 base and J gave up 5 bases; unmatched junction bases: 4. The CDR3 is 14 amino acids. CDR3 region: CASSLGGEGETQYF. In DNA, the CDR3 is TGTGCCAGCAGCTTAGGCGGGGAGGGGGAGACCCAGTACTTC.

The chain carries TRBV6-5 and TRBJ2-2; 10 bases are shared with TRBD1. Germline assignment: CDR1 MNHEY and CDR2 SVGAGI. The CDR3 consists of 17 residues. V shed 4 bases, J shed 3 bases, and the junction held 8 bases outside the gene matches. The CDR3 here is CASSSGDRGLDTGELFF. CDR3 coding DNA: TGTGCCAGCAGTTCGGGAGACAGGGGGCTAGACACCGGGGAGCTGTTTTTT.

Remarks on this clonotype: The junction does not match germline at one end; this may be a read error. The rearrangement uses TRBV7-7 and TRBJ2-5; D not resolved. The germline CDR1 and CDR2 sequences are SSHAT and FNYEAQ (reference sequence). The CDR3 length is 14 residues. CDR3 residues: CASSPNGIGETQYF. CDR3 DNA: TGTGCTAGCAGCCCCAATGGGATCGGGGAGACCCAGTACTTC.